This TCR beta chain was observed in a study of blood T cell repertoires in COVID-19. On the study more broadly: The United States, Italy and Spain supplied acute and convalescent COVID-19 samples. PBMCs, B-cell-depleted T cells, or T cells were the source of the cDNA or gDNA that made up the material.

Trimming removed 5 bases from V and 5 bases from J, with 18 bases in between. The CDR3 has 15 residues. Germline V gene data show CDR1 as MNHEY and CDR2 as SMNVEV (reference sequence). Original methodology: Reference gene primer amplification in the assay estimated nucleated cell counts. Sequencing used immunoSEQ multiplex PCR; TCRdb keeps in-frame clones, though not all of them. That table furnishes V, J and clone size, whereas the DNA furnished D and trimming. The data show about 98,000 clones, with 60% to 80% seen just once and roughly 10% held by the top ten. Material: peripheral blood. The chain employs TRBV27 and TRBJ1-1, with a possible D match to TRBD1 (5 bases). The origin of this receptor is a man between 60 and 75 years old with active or convalescent COVID-19. CDR3 residues: CASSAAGVPGTEAFF. CDR3 in DNA: TGTGCCAGCAGTGCGGCAGGAGTCCCAGGGACTGAAGCTTTCTTT.